This TCR beta chain was identified during a study of shared clonotypes between healthy human individuals. Trimming left V 6 bases short and J 5 bases short, with 10 bases between. The CDR3 covers 13 residues. Germline V CDR1 and CDR2: SGHVS, FQNEAQ. A note on this clone: As yet, its antigen is unknown.

When replicate PCRs were run on sorted subsets, they used around 200 ng DNA, about 30,000 T cell genomes. Assay used: immunoSEQ multiplex PCR; TCRdb lists only in-frame clones, some missing. The sample includes around 690,000 clones, less than 95% of them seen just once. CD45RO+ cells went into CD8 memory alongside CCR7-negative CD45RA+ TemRA cells. Study-level findings and limits: Large depth notwithstanding, sorted-subset sequencing proved incomplete by rarefaction.

This clonotype was obtained from a man aged 18 to 30 in good health. Some clones in this sample may be carry-over from other donors' samples. The specimen was memory CD8+ T cells from PBMCs. Indicated subset: CD45RO+ cells pooled with CCR7-negative TemRA cells. The chain combines TRBV7-8 with TRBJ2-2, with D unresolved. The CDR3 DNA sequence: TGTGCCAGCAGACCCTGGTCGACCGGGGAGCTGTTTTTT. Its translation: CASRPWSTGELFF.